Below are 30 T cell receptor beta chains sequenced from a single sample in a study of blood T cell repertoires in COVID-19. Libraries were prepared by immunoSEQ multiplex PCR; TCRdb keeps only in-frame clonotypes and omits some of them. Seen here are around 290,000 clones, about nine tenths observed once, and the top ten hold under 3%. Sequencing input: PBMCs or T cells enriched from blood (not recorded which). All receptors derive from a woman under 30 who had recovered from COVID-19.

The V gene is TRBV25-1, the J gene TRBJ2-6; no clear D. Germline CDR1 is MGHDK and CDR2 is SYGVNS. The CDR3 length is 13 residues. Trimming took off 5 bases at V and 0 bases at J, with 2 bases between the two ends. The CDR3 spells CASSLSGANVLTF. The CDR3 DNA is TGTGCCAGCAGTCTCTCTGGGGCCAACGTCCTGACTTTC.

CDR3 in amino acids: CASSINRDYLPNYEQYF. The DNA of the CDR3 is TGTGCCAGCAGCATCAACCGGGACTACCTACCGAACTACGAGCAGTACTTC. The chain employs TRBV7-8 and TRBJ2-7; 7 bases are a match to TRBD2. CDR1 is SGHVS and CDR2 is FQNEAQ in the germline V gene. CDR3 length: 17 amino acids. V dropped 5 bases and J dropped 3; count of bases not matched to a gene: 16.

This clone has only a few counts. The V call is TRBV5-1, the J call TRBJ2-5; D is perhaps TRBD2 (6 bases). CDR1 is SGHRS, CDR2 YFSETQ, per germline. This CDR3 has 15 residues. Trimming took off 4 bases at V and 5 bases at J, with 18 bases between the two ends. The CDR3 bases are TGCGCCAGCAGCGGCTTAGCGGTGGCTGGGGAGACCCAGTACTTC. It yields the protein CASSGLAVAGETQYF.

There are a few counts of this clone. This chain connects TRBV7-2 to TRBJ2-7, with 7 bases that match TRBD2. This CDR3 comprises 14 residues. Germline V gene lookup returns CDR1 SGHTA and CDR2 FQGNSA. V lost 5 bases to trimming and J lost 5 bases; unmatched junction nucleotides: 9. The CDR3 sequence: CASSPGGGYDEQYF. The CDR3 DNA is TGTGCCAGCAGCCCGGGGGGAGGGTACGACGAGCAGTACTTC.

The rearrangement joins TRBV6-5 to TRBJ2-2, with a weak D call TRBD1 (5 bases). Germline V gene sequence: CDR1 MNHEY, CDR2 SVGAGI. This CDR3 contains 15 residues. V lost 8 bases to trimming and J lost 5 bases, with 18 bases between them. The CDR3 sequence is CASLWRQGFTGELFF. The CDR3 bases are TGTGCCAGCTTGTGGCGTCAGGGCTTTACCGGGGAGCTGTTTTTT.

The genes are TRBV6-5 and TRBJ1-1; possible D gene TRBD1, 5 bases. V was clipped by 6 bases and J by 2 bases, with 10 bases between them. Germline CDR1 and CDR2: MNHEY and SVGAGI. The CDR3 runs to 13 residues. As DNA, the CDR3 is TGTGCCAGCAGGACAGAAAGTAACACTGAAGCTTTCTTT. This sequence encodes CASRTESNTEAFF.

The chain couples TRBV5-1 to TRBJ2-3; D possibly corresponds to TRBD1 (6 bases). CDR3 length: 14 amino acids. The V end was cut by 4 bases, the J end by 5 bases, with 14 bases between. In germline, CDR1 is SGHRS, CDR2 YFSETQ. Written as DNA, the CDR3 is TGCGCCAGCAGCCCACTGACAGGTGAAGATACGCAGTATTTT. Translating it yields CASSPLTGEDTQYF.

The chain combines TRBV27 with TRBJ2-7, with TRBD1 matching 7 bases. The V gene's germline CDR1 is MNHEY and CDR2 SMNVEV (reference sequence). V was pared by 2 bases and J by 2 bases, with 3 bases of the junction left unmatched. The CDR3 loop spans 14 amino acids. CDR3: CASSLKTGPYEQYF. DNA of the CDR3: TGTGCCAGCAGTTTAAAGACAGGGCCCTACGAGCAGTACTTC.

The gene calls are TRBV12-3 or TRBV12-4 and TRBJ1-5; no definite D call. V was clipped by 8 bases and J by 0 bases, with 8 bases between them. The CDR3 covers 13 residues. DNA of the CDR3: TGTGCCAGCGGACGGGATAGCAATCAGCCCCAGCATTTT. Translated: CASGRDSNQPQHF.

The chain links TRBV5-6 to TRBJ1-6; 7 nucleotides match TRBD1. Germline trimming cut 5 bases from V and 8 bases from J; bases unmatched to any gene: 4. Per the germline V gene, CDR1 is SGHDT and CDR2 is YYEEEE. This CDR3 spans 13 amino acids. Here the CDR3 reads CASSPGTDSPLHF. DNA of the CDR3: TGTGCCAGCAGTCCCGGGACAGATTCACCCCTCCACTTT.

The gene calls are TRBV11-2 and TRBJ2-3; D perhaps matches TRBD2 (6 bases). The ends were cut back, 8 bases at V and 2 bases at J, with 17 bases in the middle. Germline-derived CDR1 and CDR2 are SGHAT and FQNNGV. The CDR3 runs 15 residues. CDR3 residues: CASRRVGGFTDTQYF. The DNA of the CDR3 is TGTGCCAGCCGGAGGGTTGGGGGGTTCACAGATACGCAGTATTTT.

This sequence joins TRBV30 and TRBJ2-5; 7 bases map to TRBD1. Looked up from germline, CDR1 is GTSNPN and CDR2 is SVGIG (reference sequence). This CDR3 has 14 amino acids. V trimming: 4 bases; J trimming: 4 bases; junction bases outside the gene matches: 9. CDR3 loop: CAWKDQGEGETQYF. The CDR3 DNA reads as TGTGCCTGGAAGGATCAGGGGGAAGGAGAGACCCAGTACTTC.

This chain uses TRBV11-2 with TRBJ2-1; 7 bases match TRBD2. Germline assignment: CDR1 SGHAT and CDR2 FQNNGV. With 7 bases clipped from V and 4 bases from J, the junction kept 4 bases outside the gene matches. The CDR3 is made up of 13 amino acids. The DNA for the CDR3 is TGTGCCAGCACTAGCGGCCTGTACAATGAGCAGTTCTTC. Translating it yields CASTSGLYNEQFF.

V usage is TRBV13 and J usage is TRBJ2-7; TRBD2 is a possible D gene (7 bases). Germline V lookup: CDR1 PRHDT, CDR2 FYEKMQ (reference sequence). The CDR3 covers 14 residues. The V and J ends lost 8 bases and 1 base respectively, with 15 bases between them. CDR3 amino acids: CASQGRERSYEQYF. The DNA of the CDR3 is TGTGCCAGCCAGGGGAGGGAACGGTCCTACGAGCAGTACTTC. Using reference TRBV13 and TRBJ2-7 for the parts outside the CDR3, the full variable domain is AAGVIQSPRHLIKEKRETATLKCYPIPRHDTVYWYQQGPGQDPQFLISFYEKMQSDKGSIPDRFSAQQFSDYHSELNMSSLELGDSALYFCASQGRERSYEQYFGPGTRLTVT.

This clone was seen a few times. The chain recombines TRBV13 with TRBJ1-1; D is uncertain. V dropped 0 bases and J dropped 4 bases, with 15 bases sitting between them. The CDR3 runs 16 residues. CDR1 and CDR2 (germline): PRHDT, FYEKMQ (reference sequence). CDR3 region: CASSLGFAGVGTEAFF. As DNA, the CDR3 is TGTGCCAGCAGCTTAGGGTTCGCCGGGGTGGGCACTGAAGCTTTCTTT.

The V call is TRBV2, the J call TRBJ2-1; D remains unclear. With 6 bases removed from V and 2 bases from J, the gap between germline ends came to 14 bases. CDR3 length: 15 residues. CDR1 is SNHLY and CDR2 is FYNNEI in the germline V gene. The CDR3 sequence: CASSLETSTYNEQFF. The CDR3, as DNA: TGTGCCAGCAGCCTCGAGACTTCGACCTACAATGAGCAGTTCTTC.

The V and J genes are TRBV6-2 or TRBV6-3 and TRBJ1-2; 8 bases agree with TRBD1. CDR1 MNHEY and CDR2 SVGEGT come from the germline V gene. Germline trimming cut 0 bases from V and 2 bases from J; bases unmatched to any gene: 2. This CDR3 has 15 amino acids. CDR3 sequence: CASSYSTGENYGYTF. For the CDR3, the DNA is TGTGCCAGCAGTTACTCGACAGGGGAGAACTATGGCTACACCTTC.

J is TRBJ2-7 and V is TRBV4-1, with 14 bases aligning to TRBD2. There are 20 residues in the CDR3. Trimming cost V 1 base and J 5 bases; bases outside gene matches: 16. The germline V gene has CDR1 MGHRA and CDR2 YSYEKL. The CDR3 DNA is TGCGCCAGCAGCCAAGCCATGGTGTTTGGGACTAGCGGGAGTTCCGACGAGCAGTACTTC. Translated: CASSQAMVFGTSGSSDEQYF.

Only a few counts were recorded for this clone. The rearrangement uses TRBV5-6 and TRBJ1-2; the D gene is possibly TRBD1 (5 bases). V was shortened by 2 bases and J by 8 bases, with 16 bases between the two germline ends. Germline V gene lookup returns CDR1 SGHDT and CDR2 YYEEEE. The CDR3 contains 14 residues. CDR3 nucleotide sequence: TGTGCCAGCAGCTTCGGGGGATTGAGTGGCGGCTACACCTTC. Its protein product is CASSFGGLSGGYTF.

The rearrangement links TRBV7-2 to TRBJ1-5, with D possibly matching TRBD1 (5 bases). Germline CDR1 SGHTA, CDR2 FQGNSA. CDR3 size: 15 residues. V was clipped by 4 bases and J by 4 bases, with 14 bases between them. CDR3 sequence reads: CASSSPPGGNQPQHF. CDR3 sequence (DNA): TGTGCCAGCAGCTCCCCCCCGGGGGGGAATCAGCCCCAGCATTTT.

This CDR3 reads CASSLGLGGRSNEQFF. The CDR3 DNA sequence: TGTGCCAGCAGCTTAGGTCTTGGCGGGAGGTCCAATGAGCAGTTCTTC. The J gene is TRBJ2-1, the V gene TRBV7-3; TRBD2 matches 8 bases. The V and J ends lost 2 bases and 6 bases, in that order; junction bases with no gene match: 9. The CDR3 length is 16 residues. The germline gives CDR1 SGHTA, CDR2 FQGTGA.

V gene TRBV2 combines with J gene TRBJ1-3; a possible D gene is TRBD1 (6 bases). In germline, CDR1 is SNHLY, CDR2 FYNNEI. The V gene lost 5 bases and the J gene lost 0 bases, with 8 bases spanning the gap. The CDR3 runs to 14 residues. CDR3 in amino acids: CASSQGYSGNTIYF. The CDR3 nucleotides are TGTGCCAGCAGTCAGGGGTACTCTGGAAACACCATATATTTT.

The CDR3 nucleotides read TGTGCCGCAACAGGGGGAGATACGCAGTATTTT. It specifies CAATGGDTQYF. V is TRBV2 and J is TRBJ2-3; 8 nucleotides align to TRBD1. The CDR3 has 11 residues. V shed 11 bases and J 5 bases; nucleotides not matched to a gene: 3. CDR1 and CDR2 (germline): SNHLY, FYNNEI.

This clone appeared a single time. The rearrangement joins TRBV5-6 to TRBJ1-1; a weak D match, TRBD1 (6 bases). CDR1 SGHDT and CDR2 YYEEEE come from the germline V gene. V lost 4 bases and J 12 bases, leaving 19 bases between the germline ends. This CDR3 has 13 amino acids. DNA for the CDR3: TGTGCCAGCAGCCGGGGGGCGGGGGTCCCGTCTTTCTTT. This codes for CASSRGAGVPSFF.

The rearrangement uses TRBV7-9 and TRBJ2-7; 9 nucleotides agree with TRBD2. V trimming: 3 bases; J trimming: 7 bases; junction bases outside the gene matches: 10. The CDR3 covers 15 residues. Germline loops: CDR1 SEHNR, CDR2 FQNEAQ (reference sequence). The CDR3 region is CASSFYSGRGREQYF. As DNA, the CDR3 is TGTGCCAGCAGCTTTTATAGCGGGAGAGGTAGGGAGCAGTACTTC.

The chain links TRBV28 to TRBJ2-5; D might be TRBD2 (5 bases). The CDR3 is 13 residues long. Germline V lookup: CDR1 MDHEN, CDR2 SYDVKM. V was pared by 7 bases and J by 7 bases, with 16 bases between. The CDR3 nucleotides read TGTGCCAGCATTAAAGGCCGGGAAAGGACCCAGTACTTC. Its protein is CASIKGRERTQYF. Using reference TRBV28 and TRBJ2-5 for the parts outside the CDR3, the full variable domain is DVKVTQSSRYLVKRTGEKVFLECVQDMDHENMFWYRQDPGLGLRLIYFSYDVKMKEKGDIPEGYSVSREKKERFSLILESASTNQTSMYLCASIKGRERTQYFGPGTRLLVL.

The rearrangement joins TRBV10-3 to TRBJ2-7; D uncertain. The CDR3 consists of 15 residues. The V gene's germline CDR1 is ENHRY and CDR2 SYGVKD. Deletions cut 3 bases from V and 3 bases from J, with 15 bases between. The CDR3 coding sequence is TGTGCCATCAGTGATCAGCCAGCGAACAACTACGAGCAGTACTTC. It yields the protein CAISDQPANNYEQYF.

This chain joins TRBV3-1 (or the pseudogene TRBV3-2) and TRBJ2-5; the D is unclear. Trimming stripped 1 base from V and 5 bases from J, with 14 bases between. The CDR3 is 15 amino acids. Germline lookup yields CDR1 LGHDT and CDR2 YNNKEL (reference sequence). The CDR3 sequence is CASSQAPLLVETQYF. CDR3 nucleotides: TGTGCCAGCAGCCAAGCGCCTCTACTTGTGGAGACCCAGTACTTC.

The chain is built from TRBV7-2 and TRBJ2-3; maybe TRBD2 (6 bases). The V gene lost 1 base and the J gene lost 1 base, with 6 bases spanning the gap. The length of the CDR3 is 14 residues. Germline V CDR1 and CDR2: SGHTA, FQGNSA. The CDR3 bases are TGTGCCAGCAGCTTAGAGCGGGGCACAGATACGCAGTATTTT. Its protein is CASSLERGTDTQYF. Drawing the rest from reference TRBV7-2 and TRBJ2-3, the complete variable domain is GAGVSQSPSNKVTEKGKDVELRCDPISGHTALYWYRQSLGQGLEFLIYFQGNSAPDKSGLPSDRFSAERTGGSVSTLTIQRTQQEDSAVYLCASSLERGTDTQYFGPGTRLTVL.

The CDR3 here is CASSLGYGTEAFF. The CDR3 DNA sequence: TGTGCCAGCAGCTTAGGGTACGGCACTGAAGCTTTCTTT. The V call is TRBV7-2, the J call TRBJ1-1; D call uncertain. Per the germline V gene, CDR1 is SGHTA and CDR2 is FQGNSA. Trimming removed 1 base from V and 4 bases from J, with 7 bases in between. CDR3 length: 13 amino acids.